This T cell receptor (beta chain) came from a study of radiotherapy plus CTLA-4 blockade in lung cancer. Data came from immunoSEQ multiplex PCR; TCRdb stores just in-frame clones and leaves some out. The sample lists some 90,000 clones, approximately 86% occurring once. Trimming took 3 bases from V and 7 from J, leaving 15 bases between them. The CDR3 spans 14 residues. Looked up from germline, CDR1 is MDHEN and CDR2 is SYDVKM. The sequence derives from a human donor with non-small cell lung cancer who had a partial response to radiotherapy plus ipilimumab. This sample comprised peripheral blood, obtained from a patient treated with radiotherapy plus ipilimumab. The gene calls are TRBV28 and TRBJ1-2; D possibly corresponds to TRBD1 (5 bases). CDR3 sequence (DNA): TGTGCCAGCAGTTTCGGGGGTATCCAAATTGGCTACACCTTC. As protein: CASSFGGIQIGYTF.